These 4 T cell receptor beta chains share one sample of origin, sequenced in a study of blood T cell repertoires in COVID-19. Here immunoSEQ multiplex PCR was the method, and the copy in TCRdb shows in-frame clones only, minus some. The sample shows around 400,000 clones, roughly 91% of them seen only once. The sequencing sample was made of PBMCs or T cells enriched from blood (not recorded which). These receptor sequences come from a woman in her 30s who had recovered from COVID-19.

V gene TRBV12-3 or TRBV12-4 combines with J gene TRBJ2-7, with D tentatively TRBD1 (6 bases). CDR3 length: 13 residues. Trimming removed 1 base from V and 6 bases from J, with 10 bases in between. In DNA, the CDR3 is TGTGCCAGCAGTTTAGTTTCACAGGGCGAGCAGTACTTC. Its protein is CASSLVSQGEQYF.

V is TRBV4-1 and J is TRBJ1-2; maybe TRBD1 (5 bases). V lost 0 bases, J lost 3 bases, and 11 bases lay in between. Germline assignment: CDR1 MGHRA and CDR2 YSYEKL. CDR3 length: 15 amino acids. Written as DNA, the CDR3 is TGCGCCAGCAGCCAAGAGGGAGGGGCCGACTATGGCTACACCTTC. It yields the protein CASSQEGGADYGYTF.

The rearrangement uses TRBV11-3 and TRBJ2-5; 11 bases match TRBD2. V shed 5 bases and J 5 bases; nucleotides not matched to a gene: 13. The CDR3 length is 17 residues. Germline V gene data show CDR1 as SGHNT and CDR2 as YENEEA. The CDR3: CASSPGTSGLRGETQYF. As DNA, the CDR3 is TGTGCCAGCAGCCCCGGGACTAGCGGCCTTAGGGGGGAGACCCAGTACTTC. The complete variable domain, with remaining parts taken from reference TRBV11-3 and TRBJ2-5, reads EAGVVQSPRYKIIEKKQPVAFWCNPISGHNTLYWYLQNLGQGPELLIRYENEEAVDDSQLPKDRFSAERLKGVDSTLKIQPAELGDSAVYLCASSPGTSGLRGETQYFGPGTRLLVL.

This clone occurred a few times. Distinct nucleotide sequences in the sample also encode this CDR3. This chain connects TRBV4-1 to TRBJ1-2; 7 nucleotides match TRBD1. The germline V gene encodes CDR1 MGHRA and CDR2 YSYEKL. J was trimmed by 1 base and V by 3 bases; bases with no gene match: 5. CDR3 length: 15 amino acids. The CDR3 reads CASSHSQGLNYGYTF. The CDR3 DNA reads TGCGCCAGCAGCCATTCACAGGGGCTTAACTATGGCTACACCTTC.